The sequence of this T cell receptor (beta chain) was determined in a study of blood T cell repertoires in COVID-19. Per the germline V gene, CDR1 is MNHNS and CDR2 is SASEGT. V lost 2 bases and J 7 bases, leaving 11 bases between the germline ends. The CDR3 has 13 residues. Sequenced by immunoSEQ multiplex PCR; TCRdb stores in-frame clones only, minus some. The data contain 200,000 or so clones, roughly 80% of them singletons. Sequenced material: peripheral blood. This chain connects TRBV6-1 to TRBJ1-1; D is ambiguous. The sequence was collected from a woman younger than 45 with acute or convalescent COVID-19. The CDR3 bases are TGTGCCAGCAGTGAACGTCGGGGTGGTGAAGCTTTCTTT. Amino acids: CASSERRGGEAFF.